These 29 T cell receptor beta chains originate from one sample sequenced in a study of T cells expressing NK-cell markers. From its re-call of the 5' RACE reads, TCRdb lists each CDR3 protein once, without DNA. Found here are around 470,000 distinct CDR3 sequences; the top ten clones hold almost 1.5%. The sequencing sample was made of blood T cells: a sorted CD56 or NKG2C T cell subset, CD4+ or CD8+ T cells, or bulk PBMC T cells (not recorded which). These receptors originate from a woman aged 45-65 years in good health.

The CDR3: CASSFSGLGYNEQFF. This chain links TRBV5-1 with TRBJ2-1; TCRdb's assignment of TRBD2 cannot be checked, as there is no DNA. CDR3 length: 15 amino acids. CDR1 and CDR2 from the germline V gene are SGHRS and YFSETQ.

The rearrangement links TRBV10-1 to TRBJ1-1; TCRdb designates TRBD1, a call that cannot be tested without DNA. Looked up from germline, CDR1 is WNHNN and CDR2 is SYGVQD (reference sequence). This CDR3 is 14 amino acids long. CDR3 sequence: CASSEGGGRTEAFF.

This CDR3 is CASSSLTSRGIEQYF. The chain links TRBV5-1 to TRBJ2-7; absent DNA, TCRdb's TRBD2 call cannot be checked. This CDR3 has 15 residues. Germline loops: CDR1 SGHRS, CDR2 YFSETQ.

The rearrangement uses TRBV18 and TRBJ2-7; TCRdb reports TRBD1, a call that lacks DNA to check it against. This CDR3 has 16 amino acids. Germline V CDR1 and CDR2: KGHSH, LQKENI. The chain's CDR3 is CASSPSSGRSSYEQYF.

This chain uses TRBV12-3 or TRBV12-4 with TRBJ1-4; TCRdb reports TRBD1, a call that lacks DNA to check it against. This CDR3 has 11 amino acids. CDR3 protein: CASSLGQVSIF.

This chain connects TRBV21-1 to TRBJ2-6; as DNA is missing, the TRBD1 call by TCRdb cannot be tested. TRBV21-1 represents a pseudogene. The CDR3 is 15 residues long. The CDR3 reads CASTPGGAGANVLTF.

The V call is TRBV30, the J call TRBJ1-1; TCRdb lists TRBD1, though no DNA is available to test this call. CDR1 and CDR2 (germline): GTSNPN, SVGIG (reference sequence). The CDR3 is made up of 12 amino acids. The CDR3 here is CAWREGYGAAFF.

This chain's CDR3 is CASSPGMRGTDTQYF. V usage is TRBV7-3 and J usage is TRBJ2-3; TCRdb's assignment of TRBD1 cannot be checked, as there is no DNA. CDR3 length equals 15 residues. The V gene's germline CDR1 is SGHTA and CDR2 FQGTGA.

The chain uses TRBV3-1 and TRBJ2-1; TCRdb returns TRBD2, unconfirmable since there is no DNA. This CDR3 spans 19 amino acids. Germline V lookup: CDR1 LGHDT, CDR2 YNNKEL (reference sequence). The CDR3 here is CASSQDPGGGRARKNEQFF.

This rearrangement joins TRBV12-3 or TRBV12-4 to TRBJ1-3; TCRdb lists TRBD1, though no DNA is available to test this call. This CDR3 region has 16 residues. CDR3 protein: CASSPPQVQIGNTIYF.

This chain connects TRBV12-3 or TRBV12-4 to TRBJ2-1; the D call from TCRdb, TRBD2, cannot be confirmed without DNA. This CDR3 region has 13 residues. The CDR3 loop is CASRPGTRNEQFF.

The chain uses TRBV5-1 and TRBJ1-2; TCRdb outputs TRBD1, but without DNA this stays unchecked. This CDR3 has 14 amino acids. Germline V gene sequence: CDR1 SGHRS, CDR2 YFSETQ. CDR3 protein: CASRAALIGYGYTF.

The chain employs TRBV2 and TRBJ2-2; with no DNA, the TCRdb D assignment of TRBD2 cannot be verified. The CDR3 is 14 amino acids. The V gene's germline CDR1 is SNHLY and CDR2 FYNNEI. CDR3 sequence reads: CASGGVANTGELFF.

This chain connects TRBV20-1 to TRBJ2-3. Germline loops: CDR1 DFQATT, CDR2 SNEGSKA (reference sequence). There are 12 residues in the CDR3. The CDR3 sequence: CSVYDPTDTQYF.

The rearrangement uses TRBV5-1 and TRBJ2-1; TCRdb's D gene call, TRBD1, goes unchecked for lack of DNA. Germline lookup yields CDR1 SGHRS and CDR2 YFSETQ. This CDR3 has 20 residues. This CDR3 is CAKSSPGTDGDNSSYNEQFF.

The chain combines TRBV5-4 with TRBJ2-3; the D gene TCRdb calls, TRBD2, cannot be checked with no DNA. The length of the CDR3 is 16 residues. Germline lookup yields CDR1 SGHNT and CDR2 YYREEE (reference sequence). CDR3: CASSSGLLRNTDTQYF.

The gene calls are TRBV9 and TRBJ2-2. CDR1 is SGDLS and CDR2 is YYNGEE in the germline V gene. The CDR3 extends over 15 amino acids. The CDR3 loop reads CASSVARAHTGELFF.

This rearrangement joins TRBV3-1 to TRBJ2-4; the D gene TCRdb calls, TRBD1, cannot be checked with no DNA. Germline CDR1 and CDR2: LGHDT and YNNKEL (reference sequence). This CDR3 is built from 13 residues. The CDR3 reads CASSQDRGDIQYF. Together with reference TRBV3-1 and TRBJ2-4, the CDR3 gives the full variable domain: DTAVSQTPKYLVTQMGNDKSIKCEQNLGHDTMYWYKQDSKKFLKIMFSYNNKELIINETVPNRFSPKSPDKAHLNLHINSLELGDSAVYFCASSQDRGDIQYFGAGTRLSVL.

The rearrangement joins TRBV20-1 to TRBJ2-7. Per the germline V gene, CDR1 is DFQATT and CDR2 is SNEGSKA (reference sequence). The length of the CDR3 is 12 residues. The CDR3 sequence is CSARVVGIGQYF.

The chain carries TRBV25-1 and TRBJ1-1; as DNA is missing, the TRBD1 call by TCRdb cannot be tested. This CDR3 is 15 amino acids long. CDR1 is MGHDK and CDR2 is SYGVNS in the germline V gene. The CDR3 sequence: CASSAPTALATEAFF.

The chain is built from TRBV24-1 and TRBJ2-5; TCRdb calls TRBD1, which cannot be checked without DNA. In germline, CDR1 is KGHDR, CDR2 SFDVKD. The CDR3 has 15 amino acids. The CDR3 here is CATSDRTGTIETQYF.

The V and J genes are TRBV6-2 or TRBV6-3 and TRBJ1-5; TCRdb lists TRBD1, though no DNA is available to test this call. Germline V gene data show CDR1 as MNHEY and CDR2 as SVGEGT. This CDR3 spans 16 amino acids. CDR3 protein: CASSSYFPLGSQPQHF.

The J gene is TRBJ2-1, the V gene TRBV24-1; no DNA is available, so the TRBD2 call from TCRdb remains unchecked. The CDR3 length is 15 residues. Germline V gives CDR1 KGHDR, CDR2 SFDVKD. CDR3 loop: CATGDAGGPRNEQFF.

J is TRBJ1-1 and V is TRBV3-1. The CDR3 consists of 13 residues. The V gene's germline CDR1 is LGHDT and CDR2 YNNKEL (reference sequence). The chain's CDR3 is CASSPRGGAEAFF.

The genes are TRBV5-1 and TRBJ2-1; TCRdb calls TRBD1, which cannot be checked without DNA. The germline V gene encodes CDR1 SGHRS and CDR2 YFSETQ. The CDR3 has 16 amino acids. CDR3 protein: CASSFLQGASYNEQFF.

V gene TRBV12-3 or TRBV12-4 combines with J gene TRBJ2-1; TCRdb reports TRBD1, a call that lacks DNA to check it against. The CDR3 runs to 14 residues. The CDR3 sequence: CASSFSGQAGEQFF.

J is TRBJ2-1 and V is TRBV19; the D gene TCRdb calls, TRBD2, cannot be checked with no DNA. Germline CDR1 LNHDA, CDR2 SQIVND (reference sequence). This CDR3 comprises 16 residues. This CDR3 reads CASSWTSGGLGNEQFF.

This chain connects TRBV14 to TRBJ2-7; TCRdb's assignment of TRBD1 cannot be checked, as there is no DNA. The CDR3 contains 16 residues. Germline lookup yields CDR1 SGHDN and CDR2 FVKESK. CDR3 sequence: CASSQFQVPETYEQYF.

This chain joins TRBV5-1 and TRBJ2-3; TCRdb returns TRBD1, unconfirmable since there is no DNA. CDR3 length: 15 amino acids. Germline V gene sequence: CDR1 SGHRS, CDR2 YFSETQ. CDR3 loop: CASSKRTGSTDTQYF.